One T cell receptor (beta chain) is described in this entry. The sample originates from a study of blood T cell repertoires in COVID-19. Whole-study context: Spain, Italy and the United States supplied samples that represented acute and convalescent COVID-19. Nucleic acid was either cDNA or gDNA, and it came from T cells, B-cell-depleted T cells, or PBMCs.

This table comes from immunoSEQ multiplex PCR, and its TCRdb copy is limited to in-frame clones, with some not included. This sample carries fewer than 150,000 clones, about 77% of them seen once, and the ten largest clones take about 18%. Germline loops: CDR1 PRHDT, CDR2 FYEKMQ (reference sequence). V shed 5 bases and J shed 6 bases, with 18 bases lying between them. The CDR3 has 15 residues. The genes are TRBV13 and TRBJ2-3; a weak D match, TRBD2 (6 bases). This TCR came from an elderly man with acute or convalescent COVID-19. The sequenced sample consisted of peripheral blood. The CDR3 sequence: CASSRSGTPADTQYF. The CDR3 nucleotides are TGTGCCAGCAGCCGCTCCGGGACTCCCGCCGATACGCAGTATTTT.